Listed below are T cell receptor beta chains from one sample, sequenced in a study of shared clonotypes between healthy human individuals. TCRdb keeps only in-frame clones here, not all; method: immunoSEQ multiplex PCR. The sample holds about 1.1 million clones, 77% seen once. Source material: memory CD4+ T cells from PBMCs. All receptors derive from a man between 18 and 29 years old in good health. Some clones in this sample may be carry-over from other donors' samples. Both conserved end residues are trimmed from each CDR3.

>TRBJ1-2|TRBV25-1|11
ASSLPGNYGYT
>TRBJ1-4|TRBV10-3|12
AISSGGAGEKLF
>TRBJ1-2|TRBV7-2|12
ASSLGVVGNGYT
>TRBJ1-2|TRBV28|13
ASSLPHRGQYGYT
>TRBJ1-4|TRBV2|12
ASSVITGLEKLF
>TRBJ1-1|TRBV2|10
ASKTTGAEAF
>TRBJ2-4|TRBV5-6|12
ASSLMASSNIQY
>TRBJ2-2|TRBV7-2|11
ASSLVAPGELF
>TRBJ1-5|TRBV18|13
ASSRGQGWNQPQH
>TRBJ2-3|TRBV30|14
AWSLGGLSYTDTQY
>TRBJ2-7|TRBV29-1|10
SVEDTTYEQY
>TRBJ2-7|TRBV5-6|12
ASSSLAGRREQY
>TRBJ1-2|TRBV2|11
ASSEDRELGYT
>TRBJ2-2|TRBV19|12
ASSLRQHTGELF
>TRBJ2-1|TRBV7-3|13
ASSPQLAGGNEQF
>TRBJ2-7|TRBV5-4|11
ASSRSASREQY
>TRBJ2-1|TRBV25-1|14
ASSEFLGPSGDEQF
>TRBJ2-5|TRBV4-3|12
ASSQGVGIGTQY
>TRBJ1-2|TRBV5-1|12
ASSLFIGSIGYT
>TRBJ2-4|TRBV7-2|12
ASSLGTSGSIQY
>TRBJ2-3|TRBV7-9|15
ASRGGVSGGSTDTQY
>TRBJ1-2|TRBV2|13
ASSVSGTGNYGYT
>TRBJ1-2|TRBV28|11
ASSLMQGAGYT
>TRBJ1-1|TRBV18|12
ASSHDAKNTEAF
>TRBJ2-7|TRBV29-1|12
SVVADILTYEQY
>TRBJ1-5|TRBV19|13
ASSIEGAGNQPQH
>TRBJ2-3|TRBV4-1|15
ASSRGGRGTSTDTQY
>TRBJ2-1|TRBV29-1|13
SVEGGLGEYNEQF
>TRBJ1-2|TRBV6-6|14
ASSSPLSGADYGYT
>TRBJ2-1|TRBV10-3|12
AIGTLGGNHEQF
>TRBJ1-1|TRBV7-2|12
ASSLGFRTTEAF
>-|TRBV14|10
ASGRITYEQY
>TRBJ2-5|TRBV5-1|12
ASSRGTVEETQY
>TRBJ2-7|TRBV30|9
AWSARSEQY
>TRBJ2-2|TRBV7-9|14
ASSSRGAEGSGELF
>TRBJ2-5|TRBV2|12
ASSRAARGETQY
>TRBJ2-7|TRBV15|12
ATSRGLGVFEQY
>TRBJ2-5|TRBV7-2|10
ASRSGSETQY
>TRBJ2-3|TRBV9|13
ASSVTGSLLDTQY
>TRBJ2-5|TRBV5-1|10
ASTTGQETQY
>TRBJ2-2|TRBV6-4|8
ASPTGELF
>TRBJ2-7|TRBV2|12
ASRTTDSSYEQY
>TRBJ2-7|TRBV6-1|12
AILTSGSFYEQY
>TRBJ1-5|TRBV2|13
ASSVEGGEDQPQH
>TRBJ2-7|TRBV7-6|14
ASSRWTGGAGDEQY
>TRBJ2-1|TRBV4-2|12
ASSQDRWSDEQF
>TRBJ2-3|TRBV19|15
ASSTGLAGVGTDTQY
>TRBJ2-3|TRBV7-2|14
ASSLVLSSGRAAQY
>TRBJ2-2|TRBV5-4|13
ASTTGIGNTGELF
>TRBJ2-1|TRBV6-1|12
ASGLGQLYNEQF
>TRBJ2-1|TRBV7-7|14
ASSLGPGTGNNEQF
>TRBJ1-1|TRBV7-9|12
ASSAAGTYTEAF
>TRBJ1-1|TRBV4-1|12
ASSLGGAVTEAF